This T cell receptor (beta chain) appears in the sequencing data of a study of blood T cell repertoires in COVID-19. In the study overall: Sample material is recorded as cDNA or gDNA derived from T cells, B-cell-depleted T cells, or PBMCs.

Losses at the gene ends were 6 bases for V and 1 base for J; bases not matched to a gene: 10. The CDR3 runs to 17 residues. CDR1 is MDHEN and CDR2 is SYDVKM in the germline V gene. In the original processing: Estimated nucleated cell counts came from reference gene primer amplification. Some clones are missing from TCRdb's copy, which holds only in-frame ones; the method was immunoSEQ multiplex PCR. D and trimming come from the DNA, and the V and J calls and clone size come from that table. The top ten hold less than 1.2% of the sample, which has over 25,000 clones, around 91% seen once. The receptor was derived from a man in his 70s with active or convalescent COVID-19. Sequenced material: peripheral blood. This chain links TRBV28 with TRBJ1-5, with 9 bases that match TRBD1. CDR3 sequence (DNA): TGTGCCAGCAGGCTTCCTAACAGGGGGCGAAGCAATCAGCCCCAGCATTTT. Translation: CASRLPNRGRSNQPQHF.